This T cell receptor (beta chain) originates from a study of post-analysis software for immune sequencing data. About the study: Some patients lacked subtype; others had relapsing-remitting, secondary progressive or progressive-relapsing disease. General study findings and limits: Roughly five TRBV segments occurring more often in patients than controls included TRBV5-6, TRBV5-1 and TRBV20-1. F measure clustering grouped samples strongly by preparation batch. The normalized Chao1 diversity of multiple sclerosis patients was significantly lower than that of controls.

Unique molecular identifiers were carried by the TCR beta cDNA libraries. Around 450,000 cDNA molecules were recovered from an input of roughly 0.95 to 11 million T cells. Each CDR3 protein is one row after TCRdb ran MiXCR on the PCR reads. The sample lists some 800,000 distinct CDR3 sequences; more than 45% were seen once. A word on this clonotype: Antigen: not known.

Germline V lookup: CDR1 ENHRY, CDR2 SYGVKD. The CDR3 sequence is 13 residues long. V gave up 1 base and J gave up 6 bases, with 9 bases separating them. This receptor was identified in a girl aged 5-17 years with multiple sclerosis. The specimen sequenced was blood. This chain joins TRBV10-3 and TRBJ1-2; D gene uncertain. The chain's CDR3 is CAISEYGLDGYTF. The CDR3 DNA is TGTGCCATCAGTGAGTACGGACTTGATGGCTACACCTTC.